Given below is one T cell receptor (beta chain) in context. There are 13 residues in the CDR3. Germline CDR1 and CDR2: MNHNY and SVGAGI (reference sequence). V was trimmed by 2 bases and J by 6 bases, leaving 8 bases between them. This entry is derived from a study of OX40 agonist ivuxolimab in advanced cancers. Study-level background: Patients were treated with ivuxolimab, an agonistic anti-OX40 (CD134) antibody. Two cutaneous melanoma patients and one hepatocellular carcinoma patient, three in all, had partial responses. Patients treated during dose escalation were battling hepatocellular carcinoma, melanoma, renal cell or head and neck cancer.

Sequencing used immunoSEQ multiplex PCR; TCRdb keeps in-frame clones, though not all of them. The sample holds tens of thousands of clones, over 75% seen once. The chain couples TRBV6-6 to TRBJ1-5; D is unclear. The origin of this receptor is an adult with an advanced solid tumor such as melanoma, head and neck, liver or kidney cancer. Sequenced material: CD4+ or CD8+ T cells sorted from blood, taken in a trial of the OX40 agonist ivuxolimab. The CDR3 DNA reads TGTGCCAGCAGTTACGAAGCGGTTCAGCCCCAGCATTTT. Translation gives CASSYEAVQPQHF.